One sample yielded the 18 T cell receptor beta chains listed below, sequenced in a study of post-analysis software for immune sequencing data. Study outcomes and limitations: In patients, roughly 5 TRBV segments were more frequent than in controls, with TRBV5-6, TRBV5-1 and TRBV20-1 among them.

These receptors have no known antigen. TCR beta cDNA libraries had unique molecular identifiers. TCRdb re-derived calls from the PCR reads in MiXCR, one entry per CDR3 protein. The sample records about 820,000 distinct CDR3 sequences, about 53% being singletons. The sequenced sample consisted of blood. All receptors come from a girl aged 5 to 17 with multiple sclerosis.

This chain joins TRBV9 and TRBJ2-5, with D maybe TRBD1 (5 bases). TRBJ2-7 matches the DNA end more closely, so the J call is doubtful. The CDR3 has 15 amino acids. Germline V gene data show CDR1 as SGDLS and CDR2 as YYNGEE. For the CDR3, the DNA is TGTGCCAGCAGCGAGGGGCCTAGTGGCGGCCACGAGCAGTACTTC. It specifies CASSEGPSGGHEQYF.

This clonotype was seen a handful of times. This chain uses TRBV29-1 with TRBJ2-7, with 11 bases that match TRBD1. Germline V gene data show CDR1 as SQVTM and CDR2 as ANQGSEA. After removal of 1 base from V and 4 bases from J, the junction contained 9 bases not matched to a gene. The CDR3 is made up of 16 amino acids. Here the CDR3 DNA reads TGCAGCGTTGAAGGAGGGGTCGGACAGGGGGCTTACGAGCAGTACTTC. This sequence encodes CSVEGGVGQGAYEQYF.

This chain uses TRBV6-4 with TRBJ2-7, with TRBD2 identical over 10 bases. The CDR3 runs to 18 residues. J was trimmed by 3 bases and V by 0 bases; bases with no gene match: 11. Germline V gene sequence: CDR1 MRHNA, CDR2 SNTAGT. DNA of the CDR3: TGTGCCAGCAGTGACTCCAAGCGGGAGGGCCCCGAGGACTACGAGCAGTACTTC. Amino acid sequence: CASSDSKREGPEDYEQYF.

Only one count was recorded for this clonotype. The chain carries TRBV12-3 or TRBV12-4 and TRBJ1-5; D not resolved. Trimming left V 5 bases short and J 6 bases short, with 11 bases between. This CDR3 has 13 residues. The CDR3 coding sequence is TGTGCCAGCAGTGATCTGAACGGTCAGCCCCAGCATTTT. Translating it yields CASSDLNGQPQHF.

This clonotype was found a few times. A read error may produce the germline difference seen at one junction end. J is TRBJ2-1 and V is TRBV10-1, with 11 bases aligning to TRBD2. Germline lookup yields CDR1 WNHNN and CDR2 SYGVQD (reference sequence). The CDR3 contains 14 residues. In DNA form, the CDR3 reads TGCGCCAGCAGTGAGTCTAGCGGGAGGGGGGAGCTGTTCTTC. This encodes CASSESSGRGELFF.

The chain couples TRBV5-1 to TRBJ2-1, with TRBD2 identical over 12 bases. Unmatched junction bases numbered 8, after V lost 4 bases and J lost 6 bases. Germline-derived CDR1 and CDR2 are SGHRS and YFSETQ. The CDR3 is 16 amino acids. The CDR3 region has the DNA TGCGCCAGCAGCCCGGAAGGACTAGCGGGAATCAATGAGCAGTTCTTC. Its protein product is CASSPEGLAGINEQFF.

This chain connects TRBV7-9 to TRBJ2-4; no definite D call. The J call could be wrong; TRBJ2-7 is a better fit for the DNA end. CDR3 size: 13 residues. From germline, CDR1 is SEHNR and CDR2 FQNEAQ (reference sequence). CDR3: CASSHPDTFEQYF. The CDR3 coding sequence is TGTGCCAGCAGCCATCCCGACACCTTCGAGCAGTACTTC.

J is TRBJ2-2 and V is TRBV29-1; TRBD2 is a possible D gene (5 bases). The CDR3 is 12 residues long. The V end was cut by 7 bases, the J end by 1 base, with 7 bases between. CDR1 SQVTM and CDR2 ANQGSEA come from the germline V gene. The CDR3 DNA reads as TGCAGCGCAGGACTGAACACCGGGGAGCTGTTTTTT. Translating it yields CSAGLNTGELFF.

J is TRBJ1-2 and V is TRBV7-9; D remains ambiguous. This CDR3 is built from 13 residues. In germline, CDR1 is SEHNR, CDR2 FQNEAQ (reference sequence). Trimming took off 7 bases at V and 2 bases at J, with 11 bases between the two ends. The CDR3 nucleotides read TGTGCCAGCACCGATACAGAAAACTATGGCTACACCTTC. It codes for CASTDTENYGYTF.

As concerns this clonotype: At one of its ends the junction is not consistent with the germline gene, which may arise from a read error. The rearrangement uses TRBV20-1 and TRBJ2-3, with 10 bases fitting TRBD2. The CDR3 runs to 15 residues. Germline CDR1 reads DFQATT; CDR2 reads SNEGSKA (reference sequence). The CDR3 nucleotides read TGCAGTGCTCGAGAAGCGGGGGGGCCCACAGATACGCAGTATTTT. Translating it yields CSAREAGGPTDTQYF.

V and J are TRBV29-1 and TRBJ2-5; D is perhaps TRBD2 (5 bases). Germline assignment: CDR1 SQVTM and CDR2 ANQGSEA. V lost 1 base and J lost 7, with 16 bases in between. The CDR3 totals 14 residues. CDR3 residues: CSVEGDVGVGTQYF. The CDR3 DNA sequence: TGCAGCGTTGAAGGGGATGTCGGGGTGGGGACCCAGTACTTC. Full variable domain (outside the CDR3, taken from reference TRBV29-1 and TRBJ2-5): SAVISQKPSRDICQRGTSLTIQCQVDSQVTMMFWYRQQPGQSLTLIATANQGSEATYESGFVIDKFPISRPNLTFSTLTVSNMSPEDSSIYLCSVEGDVGVGTQYFGPGTRLLVL.

The V and J genes are TRBV4-1 and TRBJ2-7; 7 positions agree with TRBD1. The CDR3 has 15 residues. J was trimmed by 4 bases and V by 4 bases; bases with no gene match: 10. Germline V gives CDR1 MGHRA, CDR2 YSYEKL. The CDR3 sequence: CASSLIVGGNYEQYF. In DNA form, the CDR3 reads TGCGCCAGCAGCCTGATTGTAGGGGGCAATTACGAGCAGTACTTC.

CDR3 protein: CASSSGPPDTQYF. In DNA form, the CDR3 reads TGTGCCAGCAGCTCCGGACCACCGGATACGCAGTATTTT. The chain uses TRBV7-8 and TRBJ2-3; the D is unclear. The germline gives CDR1 SGHVS, CDR2 FQNEAQ. V lost 4 bases and J 6 bases, leaving 11 bases between the germline ends. This CDR3 region has 13 residues.

The chain uses TRBV7-2 and TRBJ1-2; TRBD1 matches at 10 bases. Germline trimming cut 2 bases from V and 7 bases from J; bases unmatched to any gene: 7. The germline V gene has CDR1 SGHTA and CDR2 FQGNSA. The CDR3 spans 15 residues. The CDR3 bases are TGTGCCAGCAGCTTACGAAGACAGGGGGCACGTGGCTACACCTTC. Translating gives CASSLRRQGARGYTF.

This clonotype was observed a few times. J is TRBJ2-1 and V is TRBV5-1; tentative D call: TRBD2 (5 bases). This CDR3 has 14 residues. Deletions cut 2 bases from V and 8 bases from J, with 14 bases between. The germline CDR1 and CDR2 sequences are SGHRS and YFSETQ. The CDR3 sequence: CASSFRGRDDEQFF. The CDR3 nucleotides read TGCGCCAGCAGCTTTCGGGGAAGAGACGATGAGCAGTTCTTC. The full variable domain, in which reference TRBV5-1 and TRBJ2-1 provide the parts outside the CDR3, is KAGVTQTPRYLIKTRGQQVTLSCSPISGHRSVSWYQQTPGQGLQFLFEYFSETQRNKGNFPGRFSGRQFSNSRSEMNVSTLELGDSALYLCASSFRGRDDEQFFGPGTRLTVL.

The V call is TRBV12-3 or TRBV12-4, the J call TRBJ1-1; 7 bases line up with TRBD1. V trimming: 5 bases; J trimming: 0 bases; junction bases outside the gene matches: 9. CDR3 length: 16 residues. This CDR3 reads CASSIRTGGMNTEAFF. The CDR3 bases are TGTGCCAGCAGTATCAGGACAGGCGGGATGAACACTGAAGCTTTCTTT.

The chain couples TRBV6-1 to TRBJ1-2; weak D call: TRBD1 (6 bases). Germline V gene lookup returns CDR1 MNHNS and CDR2 SASEGT. The V end lost 6 bases, the J end lost 3 bases, and 11 bases lay between the germline ends. This CDR3 comprises 13 residues. This chain's CDR3 is CASRADSYYGYTF. CDR3 bases: TGTGCCAGCAGGGCGGACAGCTACTATGGCTACACCTTC.

The rearrangement links TRBV30 to TRBJ2-1; the D gene is possibly TRBD2 (6 bases). Germline CDR1 GTSNPN, CDR2 SVGIG (reference sequence). The CDR3 totals 14 residues. V gave up 1 base and J gave up 8 bases, with 15 bases separating them. This CDR3 reads CAWSGGDYGYEQFF. CDR3 DNA: TGTGCCTGGAGTGGCGGGGATTACGGGTATGAGCAGTTCTTC. Together with reference TRBV30 and TRBJ2-1, the CDR3 gives the full variable domain: SQTIHQWPATLVQPVGSPLSLECTVEGTSNPNLYWYRQAAGRGLQLLFYSVGIGQISSEVPQNLSASRPQDRQFILSSKKLLLSDSGFYLCAWSGGDYGYEQFFGPGTRLTVL.